Listed below are T cell receptor beta chains from one sample, sequenced in a study of shared clonotypes between healthy human individuals. Clones were read by immunoSEQ multiplex PCR, and TCRdb kept only the in-frame ones, dropping some. Here the sample spans just over 2,000,000 clones, about 95% being singletons. Specimen: naive CD8+ T cells sorted from blood. The receptor set was obtained from a young man in good health. Each CDR3 is given with its conserved first and last residue. The D gene is left open where the match is weak. Only some rows state a clone size, as once, few, many or a class for expanded clones.

TRBV5-1	TRBJ2-2	TRBD2	-	TGCGCCAGCAGCGCCCGACTAGCGGGGGTCTCGAACACCGGGGAGCTGTTTTTT	CASSARLAGVSNTGELFF
TRBV28	TRBJ2-7	-	-	TGTGCCAGCAGTTTCATAACGGAGCAGTACTTC	CASSFITEQYF
TRBV15	TRBJ2-7	-	-	TGTGCCACCAGCAGTCAAGACAGCCCAAGCCCCTACGAGCAGTACTTC	CATSSQDSPSPYEQYF
TRBV10-1	TRBJ1-3	-	-	TGCGCCAGCAGTGAGAACAGCTCTGGAAACACCATATATTTT	CASSENSSGNTIYF
TRBV6-5	TRBJ2-1	-	-	TGTGCCAGCAGTACCCGGACCCACGAGGGCAATGAGCAGTTCTTC	CASSTRTHEGNEQFF
TRBV5-6	TRBJ2-7	-	once	TGTGCCAGCACCTCGATATCCTACGAGCAGTACTTC	CASTSISYEQYF
TRBV6-4	TRBJ2-3	-	-	TGTGCCAGCAGTGACGGTTCTGAACCGACAGATACGCAGTATTTT	CASSDGSEPTDTQYF
TRBV5-1	TRBJ2-7	TRBD1	-	TGCGCCAGCAGCTTGGCCGGGACAGTGTCCTACGAGCAGTACTTC	CASSLAGTVSYEQYF
TRBV2	TRBJ2-7	-	-	TGTGCCAGCAGTGAAGATTTGGGGGGGGCAAGGGAGCAGTACTTC	CASSEDLGGAREQYF
TRBV5-6	TRBJ2-7	TRBD2	-	TGTGCCAGCAGCTCGGTGGGAGGGTCCCCCTACGAGCAGTACTTC	CASSSVGGSPYEQYF
TRBV4-2	TRBJ2-7	-	-	TGTGCCAGCAGCCACCTGGTCGATTCTACCTACGAGCAGTACTTC	CASSHLVDSTYEQYF
TRBV6-5	TRBJ1-1	TRBD1	-	TGTGCCAGCAGCCCAACTACAGGGGGGACTGAAGCTTTCTTT	CASSPTTGGTEAFF
TRBV29-1	TRBJ1-2	-	-	TGCAGCGTTGAAGTTAGCGGGGCGCTGGACTATGGCTACACCTTC	CSVEVSGALDYGYTF
TRBV10-3	TRBJ2-1	TRBD1	-	TGTGCCATCAGTGAGTCGGGGACAGGAAGGGACAATGAGCAGTTCTTC	CAISESGTGRDNEQFF
TRBV4-1	TRBJ1-2	-	-	TGCGCCAGCAGCCAAGATCCGGGCGGCTATGGCTACACCTTC	CASSQDPGGYGYTF
TRBV6-6	TRBJ1-2	-	-	TGTGCCAGCAGTTACGGCCTACAGGAAGCTAACTATGGCTACACCTTC	CASSYGLQEANYGYTF
TRBV11-1	TRBJ2-7	-	once	TGTGCCAGCAGCTTAGAGGACGGACAGAGCTCCTACGAGCAGTACTTC	CASSLEDGQSSYEQYF
TRBV9	TRBJ1-5	-	-	TGTGCCAGCAGCGTGGACGGCATCAATCAGCCCCAGCATTTT	CASSVDGINQPQHF
TRBV9	TRBJ2-1	TRBD2	-	TGTGCCAGCAGCCCCACAGGAGCGGGAGAAAATGAGCAGTTCTTC	CASSPTGAGENEQFF
TRBV28	TRBJ2-5	-	-	TGTGCCAGCAGTTCCCGCGAGGGGGTTGGAGAGACCCAGTACTTC	CASSSREGVGETQYF
TRBV19	TRBJ2-1	TRBD2	-	TGTGCCAGTTGCCTAGCGGGGCACTACAATGAGCAGTTCTTC	CASCLAGHYNEQFF
TRBV2	TRBJ2-2	-	-	TGTGCCAGCAGTGTGATGGTAACCGGGGAGCTGTTTTTT	CASSVMVTGELFF
TRBV6-5	TRBJ2-5	TRBD1	-	TGTGCCAGCCATGACAGGGGGGGGCAAGAGACCCAGTACTTC	CASHDRGGQETQYF
TRBV6-1	TRBJ2-3	-	-	TGTGCCAGCAGTGAATGGTCAGACCCTAGCACAGATACGCAGTATTTT	CASSEWSDPSTDTQYF
TRBV28	TRBJ2-1	-	once	TGTGCCAGCAGTTTAATATCAGGTGGTCCCCCCTACAATGAGCAGTTCTTC	CASSLISGGPPYNEQFF
TRBV6-1	TRBJ2-1	-	-	TGTGCCAGCAGGGGGGAATATGAGCAGTTCTTC	CASRGEYEQFF
TRBV9	TRBJ1-1	-	-	TGTGCCAGCAGCGTAGATTTAGCTAACACTGAAGCTTTCTTT	CASSVDLANTEAFF
TRBV2	TRBJ1-2	-	-	TGTGCCAGCAGTGGTTATGGCTACACCTTC	CASSGYGYTF
TRBV27	TRBJ1-1	-	-	TGTGCCAGCAGTTTATCAGAGGGGTACCGTGAAGCTTTCTTT	CASSLSEGYREAFF
TRBV2	TRBJ2-5	TRBD2	-	TGTGCCAGCACGGGAGCGGGAGCTCAAGAGACCCAGTACTTC	CASTGAGAQETQYF
TRBV7-9	TRBJ1-2	-	-	TGTGCCAGCAGCTTATTAAACTTTCCTGATGGCTACACCTTC	CASSLLNFPDGYTF
TRBV5-6	TRBJ1-1	-	once	TGTGCCAGCAGCTTGTGGGGGGAGAACACTGAAGCTTTCTTT	CASSLWGENTEAFF
TRBV27	TRBJ2-2	TRBD2	-	TGTGCCAGCAGGACACCGGGACTAAACACCGGGGAGCTGTTTTTT	CASRTPGLNTGELFF
TRBV7-9	TRBJ1-1	-	-	TGTGCCAGCAGCTCCCCTCGATCGAACACTGAAGCTTTCTTT	CASSSPRSNTEAFF
TRBV5-5	TRBJ1-1	-	-	TGTGCCAGCAGCCCCGGGTCGGATCTCAACACTGAAGCTTTCTTT	CASSPGSDLNTEAFF
TRBV7-2	TRBJ2-7	TRBD2	-	TGTGCCAGCAGCTACGTAAGCGGGAGTGACGAGCAGTACTTC	CASSYVSGSDEQYF
TRBV28	TRBJ2-7	TRBD1	-	TGTGCCAGCAGTTTCGTGACAGGGGTGGACGAGCAGTACTTC	CASSFVTGVDEQYF
TRBV5-1	TRBJ2-4	-	-	TGCGCCAGCAGCTTGGCGGACCCCAAAAACATTCAGTACTTC	CASSLADPKNIQYF
TRBV10-3	TRBJ1-5	-	-	TGTGCCATCAGTCGCCCTTTCAATCAGCCCCAGCATTTT	CAISRPFNQPQHF
TRBV13	TRBJ2-3	-	-	TGTGCCAGCAGCTTAGGTCGTAGCACAGATACGCAGTATTTT	CASSLGRSTDTQYF
TRBV4-3	TRBJ2-1	TRBD1	-	TGCGCCAGCAGCCAAGATGGGAGTTGGACAGGGGTAGAATATGAGCAGTTCTTC	CASSQDGSWTGVEYEQFF